This T cell receptor beta chain appears in the sequencing data of a study of T cells in Graves' hyperthyroidism and ophthalmopathy. Findings and caveats of the study: A 13 V-J signature model discriminated ophthalmopathy versus stable hyperthyroidism. Blood also contained most expanded thyroid clonotypes above 0.001.

There were TCR beta CDR3 regions amplified from RNA transcripts. HTBI primers were used for first-round RT-PCR of the TCR CDR3. TCRdb ran MiXCR on the multiplex PCR reads and lists one entry per CDR3 protein. This sample has over 45,000 distinct CDR3 sequences, with 49% found just once. Many counts were recorded for this clonotype. Its target is not known. CDR1 and CDR2 (germline): SEHNR, FQNEAQ (reference sequence). The CDR3 spans 12 residues. Deletions cut 5 bases from V and 6 bases from J, with 10 bases between. The chain carries TRBV7-9 and TRBJ1-1; D ambiguous. What was sequenced was blood. The source of this sequence is a woman aged 30 to 39 with Graves' ophthalmopathy. CDR3 in DNA: TGTGCCAGCAGCCTTGACACACCTGAAGCTTTCTTT. It codes for CASSLDTPEAFF.